These 11 T cell receptor beta chains share one sample of origin, sequenced in a study of T cell responses to AZD1222 COVID-19 vaccine (dated by TCRdb to about 2021). Reading the label with the study, this specimen's time point is: baseline before first vaccination. The library came from the immunoSEQ multiplex PCR assay. TCRdb re-hosts the immuneACCESS table, in-frame sequences only. Its copies lack some clones; in the studies checked, an unresolved V gene accounts for under half of them, and the cause for the rest is not known. The sample records some 140,000 clones, 80% to 90% of which are singletons. 5.5% to 6.5% of the sample rests with the top ten. Source: peripheral blood, taken on day 0 of AZD1222 vaccination. These TCRs come from an adult in good health.

This rearrangement joins TRBV18 to TRBJ1-2, with D possibly matching TRBD1 (6 bases). CDR3 length: 19 amino acids. V lost 3 bases, J lost 4 bases, and 27 bases lay in between. Germline loops: CDR1 KGHSH, CDR2 LQKENI. This chain's CDR3 is CASSPITPTTGSTSYGYTF. As DNA, the CDR3 is TGTGCCAGCTCACCGATCACGCCGACCACAGGGAGTACGAGCTATGGCTACACCTTC.

This chain connects TRBV6-5 to TRBJ1-3; D perhaps matches TRBD1 (6 bases). Germline V lookup: CDR1 MNHEY, CDR2 SVGAGI. There are 15 residues in the CDR3. V was trimmed by 2 bases and J by 4 bases, leaving 12 bases between them. The CDR3 coding sequence is TGTGCCAGCAGTTACCTCCAGGGGAGAGGAAACACCATATATTTT. Amino acids: CASSYLQGRGNTIYF.

This clone was seen a handful of times. The V call is TRBV4-2, the J call TRBJ2-3; TRBD1 might be the D (6 bases). The CDR3 consists of 16 residues. V shed 0 bases and J shed 3 bases, with 13 bases lying between them. Germline V gene data show CDR1 as LGHNA and CDR2 as YNFKEQ. The CDR3 spells CASSQEGQGTTDTQYF. CDR3 sequence (DNA): TGTGCCAGCAGCCAAGAAGGGCAGGGGACAACAGATACGCAGTATTTT.

The chain joins TRBV5-5 to TRBJ2-7; no clear D gene. Looked up from germline, CDR1 is SGHKS and CDR2 is YYEKEE (reference sequence). The V end lost 4 bases, the J end lost 6 bases, and 11 bases lay between the germline ends. The CDR3 sequence is 12 residues long. The CDR3 sequence is CASSIPLGEQYF. CDR3 bases: TGTGCCAGCAGCATCCCCCTTGGCGAGCAGTACTTC.

The V gene is TRBV5-1, the J gene TRBJ1-1; 7 bases line up with TRBD1. This CDR3 contains 15 residues. Germline-derived CDR1 and CDR2 are SGHRS and YFSETQ. With 4 bases clipped from V and 7 bases from J, the junction kept 13 bases outside the gene matches. The CDR3 here is CASSPRTGREGEAFF. The CDR3 bases are TGCGCCAGCAGCCCACGGACAGGTCGGGAGGGTGAAGCTTTCTTT.

The chain carries TRBV27 and TRBJ1-4; no firm D call. Trimming took off 0 bases at V and 2 bases at J, with 7 bases between the two ends. Per the germline V gene, CDR1 is MNHEY and CDR2 is SMNVEV (reference sequence). The CDR3 is 15 residues long. The CDR3 bases are TGTGCCAGCAGTTTATCTGCACGCACTAATGAAAAACTGTTTTTT. As protein: CASSLSARTNEKLFF.

The rearrangement uses TRBV10-3 and TRBJ1-6; TRBD1 matches at 10 bases. This CDR3 region has 16 residues. Germline lookup yields CDR1 ENHRY and CDR2 SYGVKD. V dropped 2 bases and J dropped 10; count of bases not matched to a gene: 8. CDR3 region: CAISEQSGQGNSPLHF. CDR3 sequence (DNA): TGTGCCATCAGTGAGCAATCGGGACAGGGGAACTCACCCCTCCACTTT.

This chain connects TRBV5-1 to TRBJ1-1, with D hard to call. The CDR3 has 13 amino acids. Germline assignment: CDR1 SGHRS and CDR2 YFSETQ. Deletions cut 4 bases from V and 3 bases from J, with 10 bases between. The CDR3 spells CASSHEWDTEAFF. CDR3 DNA sequence: TGCGCCAGCAGCCACGAATGGGACACTGAAGCTTTCTTT. Using reference TRBV5-1 and TRBJ1-1 for the parts outside the CDR3, the full variable domain is KAGVTQTPRYLIKTRGQQVTLSCSPISGHRSVSWYQQTPGQGLQFLFEYFSETQRNKGNFPGRFSGRQFSNSRSEMNVSTLELGDSALYLCASSHEWDTEAFFGQGTRLTVV.

CDR3 sequence (DNA): TGCAGCGTCCGAAATGAGTTCAGCACAGATACGCAGTATTTT. This encodes CSVRNEFSTDTQYF. J is TRBJ2-3 and V is TRBV29-1; D is ambiguous. This CDR3 spans 14 amino acids. V lost 6 bases, J lost 0 bases, and 13 bases lay in between. Germline CDR1 reads SQVTM; CDR2 reads ANQGSEA.

The J gene is TRBJ1-1, the V gene TRBV19; D is perhaps TRBD1 (6 bases). With 7 bases removed from V and 4 bases from J, the gap between germline ends came to 13 bases. Germline V gene data show CDR1 as LNHDA and CDR2 as SQIVND (reference sequence). This CDR3 has 13 amino acids. CDR3 protein: CASKTGEFTEAFF. CDR3 DNA sequence: TGTGCCAGTAAGACAGGCGAATTCACTGAAGCTTTCTTT.

The V gene is TRBV12-5, the J gene TRBJ2-1; the D gene is possibly TRBD1 (6 bases). The CDR3 is 15 residues long. V was trimmed by 2 bases and J by 1 base, leaving 9 bases between them. CDR1 is LGHNT and CDR2 is FRNRAP in the germline V gene. The CDR3 loop is CASGLKGTSYNEQFF. Here the CDR3 DNA reads TGTGCTAGTGGTTTGAAAGGGACATCCTACAATGAGCAGTTCTTC.